What follows is one T cell receptor (beta chain) and its context. Its antigen is currently unknown. The data belong to a study of cytotoxic CD8 clonotypes in ibrutinib-treated CLL. Study information: By median roughly 62 months, roughly 12 had progressed and around 14 stayed remitted; responses had been 2 complete and around 25 partial.

The study, taken as a whole, reports: Sampling schedules were unmatched across sustained-remission and progressing patients. Clonality rose at ibrutinib response, held steady in sustained remission, and fell toward baseline at progression.

Data came from immunoSEQ multiplex PCR; TCRdb stores just in-frame clones and leaves some out. The sample lists some 76,000 clones; over 65% were seen once. Germline V CDR1 and CDR2: SGHDT, YYEEEE. The germline V and J ends were trimmed by 0 bases and 0 bases, with 10 bases remaining between them. This CDR3 comprises 16 residues. The material was PBMCs, obtained after 24 months of ibrutinib treatment. The origin of this receptor is a human donor with chronic lymphocytic leukemia. The chain is built from TRBV5-6 and TRBJ1-3; D gene uncertain. The CDR3 region is CASSLVGRSSGNTIYF. CDR3 DNA sequence: TGTGCCAGCAGCTTGGTCGGCAGGTCCTCTGGAAACACCATATATTTT.